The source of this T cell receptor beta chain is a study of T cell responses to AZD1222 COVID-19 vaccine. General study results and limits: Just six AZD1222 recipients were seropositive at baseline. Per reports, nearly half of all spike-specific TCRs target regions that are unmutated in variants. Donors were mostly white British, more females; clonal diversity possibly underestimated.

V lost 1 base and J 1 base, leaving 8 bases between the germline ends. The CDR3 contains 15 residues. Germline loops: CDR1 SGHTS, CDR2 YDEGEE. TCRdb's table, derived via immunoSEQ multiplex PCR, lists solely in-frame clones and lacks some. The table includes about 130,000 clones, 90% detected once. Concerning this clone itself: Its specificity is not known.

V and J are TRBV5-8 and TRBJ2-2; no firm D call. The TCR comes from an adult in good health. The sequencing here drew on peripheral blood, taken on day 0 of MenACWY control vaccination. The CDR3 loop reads CASSLLGRNTGELFF. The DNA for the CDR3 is TGTGCCAGCAGCTTGCTAGGTCGGAACACCGGGGAGCTGTTTTTT.